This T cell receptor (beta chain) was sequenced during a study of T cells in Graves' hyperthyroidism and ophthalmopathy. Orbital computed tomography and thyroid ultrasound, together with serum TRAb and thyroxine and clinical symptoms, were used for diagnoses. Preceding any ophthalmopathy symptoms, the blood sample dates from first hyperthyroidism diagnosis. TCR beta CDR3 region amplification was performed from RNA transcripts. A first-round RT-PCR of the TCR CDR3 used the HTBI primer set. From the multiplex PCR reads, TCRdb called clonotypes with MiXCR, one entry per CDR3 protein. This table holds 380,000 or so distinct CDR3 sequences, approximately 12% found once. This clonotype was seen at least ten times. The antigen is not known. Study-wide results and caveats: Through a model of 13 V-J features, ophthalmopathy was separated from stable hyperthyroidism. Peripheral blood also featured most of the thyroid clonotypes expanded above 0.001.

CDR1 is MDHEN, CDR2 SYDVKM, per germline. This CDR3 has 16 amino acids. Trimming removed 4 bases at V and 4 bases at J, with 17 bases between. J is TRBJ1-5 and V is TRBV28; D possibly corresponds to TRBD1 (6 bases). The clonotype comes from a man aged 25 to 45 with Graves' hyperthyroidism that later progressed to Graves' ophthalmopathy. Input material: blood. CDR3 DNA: TGTGCCAGCAGTTGGGGCACCCAGGGGCTTAATCAGCCCCAGCATTTT. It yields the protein CASSWGTQGLNQPQHF.